What follows are 2 T cell receptor beta chains derived from one specimen sequenced in a study of T cells in Graves' hyperthyroidism and ophthalmopathy. The TCR beta CDR3 regions underwent amplification using RNA transcripts as the source. The HTBI primer set served for first-round RT-PCR of the TCR CDR3. From the multiplex PCR reads, TCRdb called clonotypes with MiXCR, one entry per CDR3 protein. The data contain under 350,000 distinct CDR3 sequences, about an eighth of them singletons. Sequenced material: blood. The receptors come from a woman in her thirties or forties with Graves' ophthalmopathy.

This clonotype was detected ten times or more. The chain couples TRBV20-1 to TRBJ2-3, with D perhaps TRBD1 (5 bases). The V end lost 5 bases, the J end lost 1 base, and 13 bases lay between the germline ends. Germline loops: CDR1 DFQATT, CDR2 SNEGSKA (reference sequence). This CDR3 spans 14 amino acids. The CDR3 nucleotides read TGCAGTGCTTCCCCAGGGTTGGGCACAGATACGCAGTATTTT. Amino acid sequence: CSASPGLGTDTQYF.

This clonotype was seen ten or more times. This sequence joins TRBV10-3 and TRBJ2-5; TRBD1 matches at 8 bases. CDR1 and CDR2 from the germline V gene are ENHRY and SYGVKD. The ends lost 4 bases at V and 2 bases at J; junction bases unmatched: 3. CDR3 size: 14 residues. CDR3 nucleotide sequence: TGTGCCATCAGTGGACAGGGGCCGCAAGAGACCCAGTACTTC. It codes for CAISGQGPQETQYF.